These 20 T cell receptor beta chains were all obtained from the same sample, sequenced in a study of human T cells and chemical hapten exposure. As to time point: patch test 1, 2 weeks after DPC sensitization. Treatment of the sample: therapeutic diphenylcyclopropenone sensitization with weekly scalp DPC. TCRdb passed the RACE reads through MiXCR, listing each CDR3 protein once. The data hold around 380,000 distinct CDR3 sequences, with 4.8% observed a single time. The specimen comprised whole blood, sampled in connection with sensitization to the hapten diphenylcyclopropenone (DPC). These receptor sequences come from a woman in her 50s with alopecia areata. Some clones in this sample may be carry-over from other donors' samples.

This clonotype has just a few counts. The CDR3 nucleotides read TGCAGCGTTGAAGGAAGATCCATGGGCACTGAAGCTTTCTTT. Translation gives CSVEGRSMGTEAFF. The rearrangement links TRBV29-1 to TRBJ1-1; no firm D call. The germline gives CDR1 SQVTM, CDR2 ANQGSEA. Trimming shortened V by 1 base and J by 4 bases, and 13 bases separated the two germline ends. The CDR3 length is 14 residues.

This clonotype was counted between two and nine times. V is TRBV30 and J is TRBJ2-2; 9 nucleotides align to TRBD1. J lost 0 bases, V lost 7 bases, and 3 bases had no gene match. The CDR3 sequence is 14 residues long. Germline V gene sequence: CDR1 GTSNPN, CDR2 SVGIG (reference sequence). This CDR3 reads CAFTGGPNTGELFF. In nucleotides, the CDR3 is TGTGCCTTTACAGGGGGCCCGAACACCGGGGAGCTGTTTTTT.

This clonotype came up many times. This chain connects TRBV7-6 to TRBJ2-7; TRBD1 might be the D (5 bases). The CDR3 covers 13 residues. CDR1 is SGHVS, CDR2 FNYEAQ, per germline. V shed 4 bases and J shed 3 bases, with 10 bases lying between them. The CDR3, as DNA: TGTGCCAGCAGCTCAGAGGACAACTACGAGCAGTACTTC. It encodes CASSSEDNYEQYF.

This clonotype appeared many times. V gene TRBV29-1 combines with J gene TRBJ1-1; no firm D call. Germline V lookup: CDR1 SQVTM, CDR2 ANQGSEA. V lost 2 bases, J lost 5 bases, and 12 bases lay in between. The CDR3 extends over 13 amino acids. The CDR3 coding sequence is TGCAGCGTTGAACCGGAATGGAGTACTGAAGCTTTCTTT. Encoded protein: CSVEPEWSTEAFF.

This clonotype was seen at least ten times. The V and J genes are TRBV7-9 and TRBJ2-3; 7 bases line up with TRBD1. Germline CDR1 reads SEHNR; CDR2 reads FQNEAQ (reference sequence). V lost 4 bases to trimming and J lost 4 bases; unmatched junction nucleotides: 5. The CDR3 length is 14 residues. This CDR3 is CASSYTGVADTQYF. CDR3 DNA sequence: TGTGCCAGCAGCTATACAGGGGTTGCAGATACGCAGTATTTT.

This rearrangement joins TRBV7-9 to TRBJ2-3; D is unclear. Germline V gives CDR1 SEHNR, CDR2 FQNEAQ (reference sequence). The CDR3 has 16 residues. Trimming left V 4 bases short and J 0 bases short, with 14 bases between. CDR3 nucleotide sequence: TGTGCCAGCAGCTCTCCCGGATTCGTCAGCACAGATACGCAGTATTTT. Its translation: CASSSPGFVSTDTQYF.

V is TRBV15 and J is TRBJ2-1; no firm D call. CDR1 is LNHNV, CDR2 YYDKDF, per germline (reference sequence). Trimming pared 0 bases from V and 5 bases from J, leaving 2 bases between. The CDR3 covers 12 residues. The CDR3 protein is CATSREDNEQFF. The CDR3 nucleotides are TGTGCCACCAGCAGAGAAGACAATGAGCAGTTCTTC. The entire variable domain, with the rest obtained from reference TRBV15 and TRBJ2-1, is as follows: DAMVIQNPRYQVTQFGKPVTLSCSQTLNHNVMYWYQQKSSQAPKLLFHYYDKDFNNEADTPDNFQSRRPNTSFCFLDIRSPGLGDTAMYLCATSREDNEQFFGPGTRLTVL.

This clonotype came up many times. The chain couples TRBV5-1 to TRBJ2-1; D is perhaps TRBD1 (5 bases). The CDR3 is 16 residues long. V was clipped by 0 bases and J by 8 bases, with 18 bases between them. The germline V gene encodes CDR1 SGHRS and CDR2 YFSETQ. The CDR3 nucleotides read TGCGCCAGCAGCTTGGTGGCAGGGCCGTCATCGGATGAGCAGTTCTTC. Translating it yields CASSLVAGPSSDEQFF.

This clonotype was detected ten times or more. V usage is TRBV18 and J usage is TRBJ2-7, with TRBD2 matching over 9 bases. The CDR3 is 15 residues long. Germline CDR1 and CDR2: KGHSH and LQKENI. V shed 6 bases and J 3 bases; nucleotides not matched to a gene: 9. The CDR3 loop reads CASSQGLAGLYEQYF. CDR3 DNA: TGTGCCAGCTCGCAGGGGCTAGCGGGACTCTACGAGCAGTACTTC.

This clonotype showed up just a few times. The V call is TRBV5-1, the J call TRBJ1-2, with 7 bases aligning to TRBD1. The V gene end was trimmed by 4 bases and the J gene end by 8 bases; junction bases not matched to a gene: 11. CDR3 size: 14 residues. The germline V gene has CDR1 SGHRS and CDR2 YFSETQ. CDR3 region: CASSEGTVREGYTF. The DNA for the CDR3 is TGCGCCAGCAGCGAAGGGACAGTAAGAGAGGGCTACACCTTC.

This clonotype appeared a few times. The CDR3 nucleotides are TGTGCCAGCAGCTTAGTTGGGATCCGCTGGGAGACCCAGTACTTC. It specifies CASSLVGIRWETQYF. V gene TRBV11-2 combines with J gene TRBJ2-5; D is ambiguous. The V and J ends lost 1 base and 5 bases respectively, with 14 bases between them. The V gene's germline CDR1 is SGHAT and CDR2 FQNNGV. This CDR3 contains 15 residues.

This clonotype came up many times. V usage is TRBV3-1 and J usage is TRBJ2-3, with 8 bases identical to TRBD2. The CDR3 runs 15 residues. Per germline, CDR1 LGHDT and CDR2 YNNKEL (reference sequence). Trimming took 4 bases from V and 4 from J; bases not matched to a gene: 7. The CDR3 region is CASSPFGGGADTQYF. Here the CDR3 DNA reads TGTGCCAGCAGCCCCTTCGGGGGGGGGGCAGATACGCAGTATTTT.

The V and J genes are TRBV6-5 and TRBJ1-3; D gene uncertain. Trimming shortened V by 1 base and J by 4 bases, and 11 bases separated the two germline ends. The CDR3 is 15 residues long. Germline CDR1 MNHEY, CDR2 SVGAGI. The CDR3 DNA reads TGTGCCAGCAGTTACTTGGGCTTTGAGGGAAACACCATATATTTT. Protein: CASSYLGFEGNTIYF.

This clonotype has a handful of counts. The J gene is TRBJ2-5, the V gene TRBV6-1; TRBD1 is a possible D gene (6 bases). V lost 3 bases and J lost 5, with 10 bases in between. Germline CDR1 is MNHNS and CDR2 is SASEGT. CDR3 length equals 13 residues. This chain's CDR3 is CASSDRGEETQYF. The DNA for the CDR3 is TGTGCCAGCAGTGACAGGGGAGAGGAGACCCAGTACTTC.

This clonotype was counted ten times or more. The chain carries TRBV12-3 or TRBV12-4 and TRBJ2-3, with TRBD2 as a possible D gene (5 bases). The V end was cut by 5 bases, the J end by 2 bases, with 14 bases between. CDR3 length: 15 residues. The CDR3 loop reads CASSPDYPDTDTQYF. The CDR3 DNA reads as TGTGCCAGCAGTCCCGACTATCCGGACACAGATACGCAGTATTTT.

This clonotype was counted ten times or more. V usage is TRBV7-8 and J usage is TRBJ1-1; possibly TRBD1 for D (6 bases). The CDR3 is 15 residues long. Per the germline V gene, CDR1 is SGHVS and CDR2 is FQNEAQ. V was clipped by 1 base and J by 0 bases, with 9 bases between them. The CDR3 is CASSLGTVMNTEAFF. Written as DNA, the CDR3 is TGTGCCAGCAGCTTAGGGACAGTTATGAACACTGAAGCTTTCTTT.

This clonotype was recorded a few times. The chain recombines TRBV2 with TRBJ1-4; 7 bases match TRBD1. J lost 4 bases, V lost 6 bases, and 8 bases had no gene match. CDR3 size: 15 residues. Germline assignment: CDR1 SNHLY and CDR2 FYNNEI. The CDR3 DNA reads TGTGCCAGCAGCCTACAGGGGCGCAGTAATGAAAAACTGTTTTTT. Translated, it gives CASSLQGRSNEKLFF.

This clonotype was detected ten times or more. The genes are TRBV6-5 and TRBJ2-6; D is unclear. Germline V gene data show CDR1 as MNHEY and CDR2 as SVGAGI. The CDR3 runs 16 residues. Trimming took 2 bases from V and 0 from J, leaving 8 bases between them. Written as DNA, the CDR3 is TGTGCCAGCAGTTACAGAACCATCTCTGGGGCCAACGTCCTGACTTTC. This codes for CASSYRTISGANVLTF.

The chain recombines TRBV5-1 with TRBJ1-1; D remains unclear. In germline, CDR1 is SGHRS, CDR2 YFSETQ. The V and J ends lost 2 bases and 2 bases respectively, with 13 bases between them. The CDR3 spans 15 residues. The CDR3 region has the DNA TGCGCCAGCAGCTTAGAAGTGGACGGAAACACTGAAGCTTTCTTT. Translation gives CASSLEVDGNTEAFF.

Notes on this clonotype: This may come from a read error, since a much larger clone is one base off. The V call is TRBV3-1, the J call TRBJ2-6, with D perhaps assigned TRBD1 or TRBD2 (6 bases each). CDR1 and CDR2 from the germline V gene are LGHDT and YNNKEL (reference sequence). The length of the CDR3 is 18 residues. CDR3 residues: CASSQGGHLRSGTNVLTF. CDR3 sequence (DNA): TGTGCCAGCAGCCAGGGGGGCCACTTACGATCTGGGACCAACGTCCTGACTTTC.